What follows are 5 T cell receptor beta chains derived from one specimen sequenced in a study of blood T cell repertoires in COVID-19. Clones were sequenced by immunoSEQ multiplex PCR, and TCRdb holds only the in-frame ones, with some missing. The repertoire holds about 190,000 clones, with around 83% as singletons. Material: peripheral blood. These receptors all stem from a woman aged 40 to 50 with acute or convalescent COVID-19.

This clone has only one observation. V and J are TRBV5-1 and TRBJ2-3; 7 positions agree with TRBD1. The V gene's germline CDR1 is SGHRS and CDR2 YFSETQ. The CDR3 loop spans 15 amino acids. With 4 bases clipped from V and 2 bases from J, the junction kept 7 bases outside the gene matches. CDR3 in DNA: TGCGCCAGCAGCCTCCAGGGACAGCTCACAGATACGCAGTATTTT. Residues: CASSLQGQLTDTQYF.

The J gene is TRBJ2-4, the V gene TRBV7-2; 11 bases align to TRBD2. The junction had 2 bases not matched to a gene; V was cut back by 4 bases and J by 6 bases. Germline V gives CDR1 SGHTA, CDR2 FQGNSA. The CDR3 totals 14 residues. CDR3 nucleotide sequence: TGTGCCAGCAGCTATACTAGCGGGGGAAACATTCAGTACTTC. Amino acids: CASSYTSGGNIQYF.

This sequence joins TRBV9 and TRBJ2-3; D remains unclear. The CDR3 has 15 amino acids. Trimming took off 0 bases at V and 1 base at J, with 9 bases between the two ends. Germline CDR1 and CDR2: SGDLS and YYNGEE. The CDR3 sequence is CASSVVSSGTDTQYF. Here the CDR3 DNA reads TGTGCCAGCAGCGTAGTTAGCTCGGGCACAGATACGCAGTATTTT.

In DNA, the CDR3 is TGTGCCAGCAGACCCGCTTTCTTGACAGGGCGGCCAGACTATGGCTACACCTTC. Translating it yields CASRPAFLTGRPDYGYTF. The genes are TRBV28 and TRBJ1-2; 7 nucleotides match TRBD1. There are 18 residues in the CDR3. Germline V CDR1 and CDR2: MDHEN, SYDVKM. Unmatched junction bases numbered 19, after V lost 6 bases and J lost 3 bases.

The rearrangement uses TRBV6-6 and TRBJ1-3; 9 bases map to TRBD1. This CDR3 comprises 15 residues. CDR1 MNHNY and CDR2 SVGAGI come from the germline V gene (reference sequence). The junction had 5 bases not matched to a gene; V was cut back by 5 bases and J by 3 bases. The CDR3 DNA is TGTGCCAGCAGTCCTAGACAGGGGGATGGAAACACCATATATTTT. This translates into CASSPRQGDGNTIYF.